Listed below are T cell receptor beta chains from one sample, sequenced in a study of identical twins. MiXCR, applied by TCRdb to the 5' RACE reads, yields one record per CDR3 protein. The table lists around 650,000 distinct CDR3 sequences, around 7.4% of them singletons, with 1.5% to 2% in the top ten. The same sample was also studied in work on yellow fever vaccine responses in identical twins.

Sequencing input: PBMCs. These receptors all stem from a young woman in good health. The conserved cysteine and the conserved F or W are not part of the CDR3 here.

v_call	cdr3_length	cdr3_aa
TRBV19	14	ASSLTAWALNTEAF
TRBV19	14	ASSIALLAGKNIQY
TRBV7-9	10	ASSLATDTQY
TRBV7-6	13	ASSAWGGVQETQY
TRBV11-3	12	ASSLPGAGTEAF
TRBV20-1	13	SAPERENPGFEQF
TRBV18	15	ASSQVSIYSGANVLT
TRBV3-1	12	ASSPLATKNIQY
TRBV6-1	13	ASSVQALENTEAF
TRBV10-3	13	AISDGSRTNSPLH
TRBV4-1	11	ASSQAVNEKLF
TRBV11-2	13	ASRKTGVLGSPLH
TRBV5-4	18	ASSLTRGSGGLSGANVLT
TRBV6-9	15	ASSYSWRGAARQPQH
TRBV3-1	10	ASSQGGRWQF
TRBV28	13	ASSPGDRSTGELF
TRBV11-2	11	ASSSDRGFRAF
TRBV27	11	ASSRLGAETQY
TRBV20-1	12	SAKVVGLGNEQF
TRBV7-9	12	ASGERSARETQY
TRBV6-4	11	ASRERITDTQY
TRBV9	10	ASSVDEETQY
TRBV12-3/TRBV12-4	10	ASNRPGTEAF
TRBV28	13	ASREWTGGFRAQY
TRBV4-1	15	ASSQGVVSGEGNEQF
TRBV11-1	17	ASSSRPVSLAGVYNEQF
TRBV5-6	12	ASSLLTGTYEQY
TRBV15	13	ATSRVMGGKETQY
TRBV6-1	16	ASIRGTGSSPSNQPQH
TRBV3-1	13	ASSQGAGVNTEAF
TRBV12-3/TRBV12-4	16	ACSRGQLAGVRQETQY
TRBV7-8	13	ASSLPGVGANVLT
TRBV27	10	ASPGRGNEQF
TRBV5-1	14	ASSLVGTTNTGELF
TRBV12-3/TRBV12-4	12	ASFTGETNTEAF
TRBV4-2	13	ASSLGTGLNSPLH
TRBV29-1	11	SVATIRADTQY
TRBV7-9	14	ASTPEVERSTGELF
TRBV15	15	ATSRDLSSISYNEQF
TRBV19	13	ASSIGQRLNNEQF
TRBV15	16	ATSRNLEMWTRTGELF
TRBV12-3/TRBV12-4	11	ASSPWQEETQY